Included here is one TCR beta chain sequence, with context. This record belongs to a study of blood T cell repertoires in COVID-19. Study-level background: The United States, Italy and Spain supplied acute and convalescent COVID-19 samples. PBMCs, B-cell-depleted T cells, or T cells provided the cDNA or gDNA that made up the material.

The protocol was immunoSEQ multiplex PCR, while the TCRdb copy is restricted to in-frame clones and leaves out a portion. The table lists about 150,000 clones, roughly 88% of them singletons. The CDR3 runs to 13 residues. The germline CDR1 and CDR2 sequences are SGHRS and YFSETQ. V was trimmed by 4 bases and J by 4 bases, leaving 10 bases between them. Seattle patient enrollment occurred during active infection, with longitudinal follow-up thereafter. V is TRBV5-1 and J is TRBJ2-3; possible D gene TRBD2, 5 bases. Sequencing was carried out using peripheral blood. The TCR sequence derives from a man aged 55 to 69 with COVID-19, enrolled during active disease. In DNA form, the CDR3 reads TGCGCCAGCAGCCCACTAGTTGCAGATACGCAGTATTTT. Protein sequence: CASSPLVADTQYF.